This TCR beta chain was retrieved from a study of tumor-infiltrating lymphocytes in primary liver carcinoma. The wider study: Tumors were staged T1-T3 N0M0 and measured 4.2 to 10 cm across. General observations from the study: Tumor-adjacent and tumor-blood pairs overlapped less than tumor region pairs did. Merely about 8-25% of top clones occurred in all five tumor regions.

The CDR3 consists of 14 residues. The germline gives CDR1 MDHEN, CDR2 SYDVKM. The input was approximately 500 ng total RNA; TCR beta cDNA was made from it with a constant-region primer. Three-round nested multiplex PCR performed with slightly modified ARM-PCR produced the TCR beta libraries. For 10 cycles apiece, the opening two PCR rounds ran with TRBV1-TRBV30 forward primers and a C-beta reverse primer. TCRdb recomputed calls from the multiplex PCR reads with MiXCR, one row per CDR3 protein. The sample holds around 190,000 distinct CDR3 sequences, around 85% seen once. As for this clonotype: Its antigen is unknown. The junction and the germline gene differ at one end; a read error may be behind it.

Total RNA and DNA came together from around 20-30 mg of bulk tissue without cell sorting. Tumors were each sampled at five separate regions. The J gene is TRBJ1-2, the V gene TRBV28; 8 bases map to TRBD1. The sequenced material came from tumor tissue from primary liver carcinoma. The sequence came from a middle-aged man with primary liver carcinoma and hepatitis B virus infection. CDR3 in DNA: TGTGTCAGCAATTCCGGACAGGGCGCCTATGGCTACACCTTT. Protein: CVSNSGQGAYGYTF.